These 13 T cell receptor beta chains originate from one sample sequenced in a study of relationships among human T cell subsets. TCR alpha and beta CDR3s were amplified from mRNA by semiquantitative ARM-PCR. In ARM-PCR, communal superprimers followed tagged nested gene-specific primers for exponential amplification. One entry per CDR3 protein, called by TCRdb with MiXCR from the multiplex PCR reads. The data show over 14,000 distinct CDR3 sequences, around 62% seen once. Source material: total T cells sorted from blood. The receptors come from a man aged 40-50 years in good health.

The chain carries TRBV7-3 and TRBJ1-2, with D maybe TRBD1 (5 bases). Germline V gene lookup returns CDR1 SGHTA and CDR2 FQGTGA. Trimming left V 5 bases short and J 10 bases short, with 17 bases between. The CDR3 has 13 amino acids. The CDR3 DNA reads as TGTGCCAGCAGCGCCCAGGGACGGGGCGACTACACCTTC. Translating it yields CASSAQGRGDYTF. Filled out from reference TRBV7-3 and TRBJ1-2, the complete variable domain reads GAGVSQTPSNKVTEKGKYVELRCDPISGHTALYWYRQSLGQGPEFLIYFQGTGAADDSGLPNDRFFAVRPEGSVSTLKIQRTERGDSAVYLCASSAQGRGDYTFGSGTRLTVV.

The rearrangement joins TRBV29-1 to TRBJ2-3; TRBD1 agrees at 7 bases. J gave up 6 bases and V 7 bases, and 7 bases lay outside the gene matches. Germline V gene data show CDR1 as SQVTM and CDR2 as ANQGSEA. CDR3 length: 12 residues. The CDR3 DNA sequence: TGCAGCGCCCGACAGGGAGCGGATACGCAGTATTTT. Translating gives CSARQGADTQYF.

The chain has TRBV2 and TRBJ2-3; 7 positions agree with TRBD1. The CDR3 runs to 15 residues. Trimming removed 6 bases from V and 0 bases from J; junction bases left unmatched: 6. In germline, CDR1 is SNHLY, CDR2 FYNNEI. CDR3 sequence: CASSEQGRSTDTQYF. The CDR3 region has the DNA TGTGCCAGCAGCGAACAGGGGCGTAGCACAGATACGCAGTATTTT.

Here the CDR3 reads CASSLGEGKQYF. The CDR3 DNA reads TGTGCCAGCAGTTTGGGTGAAGGAAAGCAGTACTTC. The rearrangement uses TRBV27 and TRBJ2-7, with unresolved D. V lost 3 bases, J lost 8 bases, and 11 bases lay in between. The germline V gene encodes CDR1 MNHEY and CDR2 SMNVEV (reference sequence). The CDR3 has 12 amino acids.

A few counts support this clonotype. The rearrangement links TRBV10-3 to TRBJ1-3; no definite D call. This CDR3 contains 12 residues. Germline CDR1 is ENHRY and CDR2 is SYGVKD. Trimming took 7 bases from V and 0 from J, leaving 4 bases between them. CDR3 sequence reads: CAITGSGNTIYF. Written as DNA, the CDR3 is TGTGCCATCACAGGCTCTGGAAACACCATATATTTT.

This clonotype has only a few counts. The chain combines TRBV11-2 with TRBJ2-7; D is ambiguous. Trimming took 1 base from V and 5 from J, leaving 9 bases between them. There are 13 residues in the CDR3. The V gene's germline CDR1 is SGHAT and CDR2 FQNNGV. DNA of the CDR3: TGTGCCAGCAGCTTAGTCTATTCGAACGAGCAGTACTTC. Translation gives CASSLVYSNEQYF.

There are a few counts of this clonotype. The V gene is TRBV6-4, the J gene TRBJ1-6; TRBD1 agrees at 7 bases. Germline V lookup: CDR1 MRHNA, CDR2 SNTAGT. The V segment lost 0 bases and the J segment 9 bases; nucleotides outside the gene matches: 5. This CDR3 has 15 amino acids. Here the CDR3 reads CASSDSTGVASPLHF. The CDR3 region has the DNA TGTGCCAGCAGTGACTCTACAGGGGTGGCTTCACCCCTCCACTTT.

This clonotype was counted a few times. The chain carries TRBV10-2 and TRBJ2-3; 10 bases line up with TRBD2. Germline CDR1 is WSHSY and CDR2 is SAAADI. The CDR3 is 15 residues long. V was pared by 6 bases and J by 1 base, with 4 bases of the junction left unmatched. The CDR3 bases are TGCGCCAGCAGGGCCGGGACTAGCGGCACAGATACGCAGTATTTT. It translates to CASRAGTSGTDTQYF.

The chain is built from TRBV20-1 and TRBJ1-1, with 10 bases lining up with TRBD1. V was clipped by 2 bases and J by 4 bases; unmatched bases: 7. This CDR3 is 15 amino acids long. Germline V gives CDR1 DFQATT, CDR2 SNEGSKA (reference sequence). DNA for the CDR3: TGCAGTGCTAGACCCTTCGACAGGGGGCCCACTGAAGCTTTCTTT. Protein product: CSARPFDRGPTEAFF.

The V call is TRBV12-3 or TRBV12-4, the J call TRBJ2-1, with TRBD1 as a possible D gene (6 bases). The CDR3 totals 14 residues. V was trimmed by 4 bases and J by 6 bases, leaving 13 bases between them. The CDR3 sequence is CASSYTGPPNEQFF. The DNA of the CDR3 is TGTGCCAGCAGTTATACAGGGCCCCCCAATGAGCAGTTCTTC.

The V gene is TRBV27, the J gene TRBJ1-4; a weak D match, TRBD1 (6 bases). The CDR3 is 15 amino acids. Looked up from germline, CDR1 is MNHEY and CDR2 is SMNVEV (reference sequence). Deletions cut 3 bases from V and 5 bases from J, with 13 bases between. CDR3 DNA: TGTGCCAGCAGTTTGAGGAGGCAGGGGAATGAAAAACTGTTTTTT. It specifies CASSLRRQGNEKLFF. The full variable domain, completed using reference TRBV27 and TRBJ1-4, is EAQVTQNPRYLITVTGKKLTVTCSQNMNHEYMSWYRQDPGLGLRQIYYSMNVEVTDKGDVPEGYKVSRKEKRNFPLILESPSPNQTSLYFCASSLRRQGNEKLFFGSGTQLSVL.

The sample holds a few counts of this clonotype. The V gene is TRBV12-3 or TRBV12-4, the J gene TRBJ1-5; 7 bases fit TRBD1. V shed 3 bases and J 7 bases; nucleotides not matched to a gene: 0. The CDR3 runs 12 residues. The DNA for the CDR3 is TGTGCCAGCAGTTTGGGACAGCAGCCCCAGCATTTT. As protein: CASSLGQQPQHF.

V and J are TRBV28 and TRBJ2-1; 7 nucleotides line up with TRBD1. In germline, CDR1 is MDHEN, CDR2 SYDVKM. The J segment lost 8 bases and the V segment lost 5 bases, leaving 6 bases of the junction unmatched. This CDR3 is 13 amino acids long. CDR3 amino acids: CASSETGPHEQFF. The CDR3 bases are TGTGCCAGCAGTGAGACAGGGCCCCATGAGCAGTTCTTC.